A single sample is the source of the 4 T cell receptor beta chains below, sequenced in a study of blood T cell repertoires in COVID-19. Generated by immunoSEQ multiplex PCR, the TCRdb table keeps only in-frame clones and is missing some. The repertoire has around 100,000 clones, approximately 93% of them found once; the top ten carry about 1%. The sample comprised peripheral blood. The origin of the receptors is a man aged 55 to 70 with acute or convalescent COVID-19.

CDR3 coding DNA: TGTGCCAGCAGCCGGGAAACAGGGGTCGAAAAACTGTTTTTT. It is translated as CASSRETGVEKLFF. The chain uses TRBV7-9 and TRBJ1-4; 7 bases align to TRBD1. J lost 8 bases, V lost 5 bases, and 8 bases had no gene match. The CDR3 has 14 amino acids. The V gene's germline CDR1 is SEHNR and CDR2 FQNEAQ (reference sequence).

The genes are TRBV5-1 and TRBJ2-1; D call uncertain. In germline, CDR1 is SGHRS, CDR2 YFSETQ. This CDR3 has 13 residues. V shed 2 bases and J shed 5 bases, with 8 bases lying between them. The CDR3 spells CASSFKRDNEQFF. For the CDR3, the DNA is TGCGCCAGCAGCTTTAAACGGGACAATGAGCAGTTCTTC.

The gene calls are TRBV5-5 and TRBJ2-6, with D possibly being TRBD1 (6 bases). From germline, CDR1 is SGHKS and CDR2 YYEKEE (reference sequence). V lost 3 bases to trimming and J lost 3 bases, with 10 bases between them. CDR3 length equals 15 residues. CDR3 in amino acids: CASSSTGIGANVLTF. The CDR3 DNA reads TGTGCCAGCAGCTCCACAGGGATTGGGGCCAACGTCCTGACTTTC.

The chain carries TRBV19 and TRBJ1-4; 8 bases are shared with TRBD1. The CDR3 runs 15 residues. The V gene's germline CDR1 is LNHDA and CDR2 SQIVND (reference sequence). After removal of 4 bases from V and 6 bases from J, the junction contained 7 bases not matched to a gene. CDR3 sequence (DNA): TGTGCCAGTAGTACCCCCGGGACAGGCGATGAAAAACTGTTTTTT. This sequence encodes CASSTPGTGDEKLFF.